A single sample gave rise to the 16 T cell receptor beta chains below, sequenced in a study of regulatory T cells in long-lasting Graves disease. As for time point: persistent/refractory GD, antithyroid drugs over 5 years with positive TRAb. TCR sequences were obtained from RNA taken from PBMCs. iRepertoire HTBI primers and Arm-PCR of CDR3 regions built TCR beta libraries. TCRdb re-derived calls from the multiplex PCR reads in MiXCR, one entry per CDR3 protein. This sample has 400,000 to 500,000 distinct CDR3 sequences, with around 20% found just once. The specimen was peripheral blood mononuclear cells (PBMCs), collected when the disease was refractory, from a patient treated with antithyroid drugs. These receptors all come from a female donor with Graves disease.

This clonotype showed up just once. The gene calls are TRBV20-1 and TRBJ2-3, with D maybe TRBD2 (5 bases). The germline gives CDR1 DFQATT, CDR2 SNEGSKA (reference sequence). Trimming removed 4 bases from V and 3 bases from J, with 17 bases in between. The CDR3 contains 15 residues. The CDR3 protein is CSANSREGLTDTQYF. For the CDR3, the DNA is TGCAGTGCTAACTCCCGAGAGGGTCTGACAGATACGCAGTATTTT.

For this clonotype: With a much larger clone just one base away, this may be a read error. The V call is TRBV15, the J call TRBJ1-4; a possible D gene is TRBD1 (5 bases). Trimming cost V 8 bases and J 8 bases, with 12 bases left between them. This CDR3 has 12 amino acids. Per germline, CDR1 LNHNV and CDR2 YYDKDF (reference sequence). The CDR3: CATDSWGEKLFF. In nucleotides, the CDR3 is TGTGCCACCGACAGTTGGGGGGAAAAACTGTTTTTT.

With respect to this clonotype: The junction departs from germline at one end; a sequencing error may be responsible. V usage is TRBV5-1 and J usage is TRBJ1-2; unclear D gene. The germline V gene has CDR1 SGHRS and CDR2 YFSETQ. The CDR3 runs to 13 residues. This CDR3 reads CASSSSEGAGHTF. As DNA, the CDR3 is TGCGCCAGCAGCTCCAGCGAGGGAGCTGGCCACACCTTC.

The chain carries TRBV7-8 and TRBJ2-2; no firm D call. Trimming removed 1 base at V and 6 bases at J, with 9 bases between. The CDR3 runs 14 residues. Germline lookup yields CDR1 SGHVS and CDR2 FQNEAQ. This chain's CDR3 is CASSLEGGAGELFF. CDR3 nucleotide sequence: TGTGCCAGCAGCTTAGAAGGCGGAGCCGGGGAGCTGTTTTTT.

The V call is TRBV6-2 or TRBV6-3, the J call TRBJ2-5; 8 bases are a match to TRBD2. Germline values: CDR1 MNHEY, CDR2 SVGEGT. CDR3 length: 14 amino acids. J gave up 5 bases and V 4 bases, and 6 bases lay outside the gene matches. The DNA of the CDR3 is TGTGCCAGCAGTTTAGCGGGATTCGAGGAGACCCAGTACTTC. The encoded protein is CASSLAGFEETQYF.

This clonotype was recorded at least ten times. The chain's CDR3 is CASTPPPGLNTGELFF. The CDR3 region has the DNA TGTGCCAGCACTCCGCCACCGGGACTTAACACCGGGGAGCTGTTTTTT. The rearrangement uses TRBV2 and TRBJ2-2, with D possibly matching TRBD2 (6 bases). V lost 7 bases and J 2 bases, leaving 17 bases between the germline ends. Germline V gene data show CDR1 as SNHLY and CDR2 as FYNNEI. The CDR3 length is 16 residues.

This clonotype was seen ten or more times. CDR3 nucleotide sequence: TGTGCCAGCAGTTCCACGGACTACTACTACGAGCAGTACTTC. It encodes CASSSTDYYYEQYF. The chain joins TRBV12-3 or TRBV12-4 to TRBJ2-7, with D perhaps matching TRBD2 (6 bases). The CDR3 sequence is 14 residues long. The V end was cut by 4 bases, the J end by 3 bases, with 13 bases between.

This clonotype has a count of ten or more. The chain uses TRBV13 and TRBJ2-7; TRBD1 might be the D (6 bases). This CDR3 spans 17 amino acids. The V gene's germline CDR1 is PRHDT and CDR2 FYEKMQ (reference sequence). V lost 4 bases, J lost 3 bases, and 22 bases lay in between. Here the CDR3 reads CASSSRQRSDRSYEQYF. CDR3 nucleotide sequence: TGTGCCAGCAGCTCCCGCCAGCGGAGCGACAGGAGCTACGAGCAGTACTTC.

CDR3: CASSPEGTGFFGELFF. In DNA, the CDR3 is TGTGCCAGCAGCCCCGAGGGGACAGGGTTTTTCGGGGAGCTGTTTTTT. The chain is built from TRBV7-8 and TRBJ2-2; 9 bases map to TRBD1. Trimming took 5 bases from V and 7 from J; bases not matched to a gene: 11. The CDR3 is 16 amino acids. Per germline, CDR1 SGHVS and CDR2 FQNEAQ.

In this sample, this clonotype turned up many times. This rearrangement joins TRBV13 to TRBJ1-2; a possible D gene is TRBD1 (6 bases). This CDR3 region has 13 residues. Germline V gives CDR1 PRHDT, CDR2 FYEKMQ (reference sequence). Trimming took 5 bases from V and 5 from J, leaving 12 bases between them. Written as DNA, the CDR3 is TGTGCCAGCAGCCAACAGGGTTCGTATGGCTACACCTTC. It codes for CASSQQGSYGYTF.

As to this clonotype: A much larger clone lies one base from this, so it may be a read error. This chain joins TRBV12-3 or TRBV12-4 and TRBJ1-5; D unclear. The CDR3 consists of 16 residues. Trimming pared 5 bases from V and 3 bases from J, leaving 17 bases between. The CDR3 DNA is TGTGCCAGCAGTACTAGCCCCGGACGGAACAATCAGCCCCAGCATTTT. As protein: CASSTSPGRNNQPQHF.

A remark on this clonotype: It is likely a read error, because the conserved phenylalanine at the end of the CDR3 is missing. The chain links TRBV29-1 to TRBJ2-4; D assignment may be TRBD1 or TRBD2 (5 bases each). Germline-derived CDR1 and CDR2 are SQVTM and ANQGSEA. The CDR3 length is 16 residues. V lost 6 bases, J lost 5 bases, and 23 bases lay in between. The CDR3 DNA follows: TGCAGCGTGACTGATGGGAACCGGGACGCCGAAAACATTCAGTACTCC. It codes for CSVTDGNRDAENIQYS.

The chain is built from TRBV19 and TRBJ1-1, with a weak D call TRBD1 (6 bases). CDR1 is LNHDA, CDR2 SQIVND, per germline (reference sequence). The length of the CDR3 is 14 residues. Trimming cost V 2 bases and J 5 bases, with 12 bases left between them. The CDR3 nucleotides are TGTGCCAGTAGTATAATTTCAGGGGTAACTGAAGCTTTCTTT. Its protein is CASSIISGVTEAFF.

As for this clonotype: A much larger clone differs from this one at a single base, so this may be a read error. The chain has TRBV29-1 and TRBJ2-7; TRBD2 might be the D (5 bases). Germline CDR1 reads SQVTM; CDR2 reads ANQGSEA. This CDR3 is 11 amino acids long. This CDR3 reads CSVGERSEKYF. The CDR3 DNA sequence: TGCAGCGTTGGAGAGCGGTCCGAGAAGTACTTC.

The rearrangement uses TRBV27 and TRBJ2-2; D not resolved. This CDR3 comprises 13 residues. Trimming stripped 3 bases from V and 7 bases from J, with 9 bases between. Germline V gene sequence: CDR1 MNHEY, CDR2 SMNVEV (reference sequence). CDR3 DNA sequence: TGTGCCAGCAGTTTTAGACGTGTCGGGGAGCTGTTTTTT. This translates into CASSFRRVGELFF.

This clonotype appeared a few times. The chain employs TRBV2 and TRBJ2-3; 8 bases map to TRBD2. Germline CDR1 SNHLY, CDR2 FYNNEI. After removal of 2 bases from V and 6 bases from J, the junction contained 7 bases not matched to a gene. This CDR3 has 15 amino acids. CDR3 residues: CASSERLAGPDTQYF. The CDR3 bases are TGTGCCAGCAGTGAAAGGCTAGCGGGCCCTGATACGCAGTATTTT.